This TCR beta chain derives from a study of shared clonotypes between healthy human individuals. The CDR3 has 15 amino acids. J lost 5 bases, V lost 0 bases, and 2 bases had no gene match. Germline CDR1 and CDR2: MNHEY and SMNVEV (reference sequence). On sorted subsets, replicate PCRs used about 200 ng DNA, or 25,000 to 35,000 T cell genomes. Here immunoSEQ multiplex PCR was the method, and the copy in TCRdb shows in-frame clones only, minus some. Among more than 1.2 million clones listed, 97% to 99% were seen once. The sample comprised naive CD4+ T cells sorted from blood. Subset specified: CD45RA+ positively selected. The receptor comes from a man aged 30 to 45 in good health. V gene TRBV27 combines with J gene TRBJ1-5; 9 bases match TRBD1. The CDR3 DNA follows: TGTGCCAGCAGTTTATCCCGGACAGGGGATCAGCCCCAGCATTTT. Protein product: CASSLSRTGDQPQHF.